Shown below are 9 T cell receptor beta chains from a single sample sequenced in a study of blood T cell repertoires in COVID-19. TCRdb keeps only in-frame clones here, not all; method: immunoSEQ multiplex PCR. The table has fewer than 250,000 clones, 85% to 90% seen once; the top ten hold around 0.85%. Sequencing was carried out using PBMCs or T cells enriched from blood (not recorded which). These receptors were taken from a man aged 50-60 years who had been exposed to COVID-19.

The chain couples TRBV9 to TRBJ2-7; 7 bases match TRBD1. V dropped 0 bases and J dropped 1; count of bases not matched to a gene: 4. Germline CDR1 SGDLS, CDR2 YYNGEE. This CDR3 is built from 15 residues. CDR3 sequence reads: CASSVEGQTSYEQYF. As DNA, the CDR3 is TGTGCCAGCAGCGTAGAGGGACAGACATCCTACGAGCAGTACTTC.

The V call is TRBV10-1, the J call TRBJ1-2; D is unclear. Germline values: CDR1 WNHNN, CDR2 SYGVQD (reference sequence). This CDR3 has 14 amino acids. Trimming stripped 0 bases from V and 7 bases from J, with 12 bases between. The CDR3: CASSESRGGFGYTF. The CDR3 DNA sequence: TGCGCCAGCAGTGAGTCGAGAGGAGGGTTTGGCTACACCTTC.

This rearrangement joins TRBV6-5 to TRBJ1-5, with D possibly being TRBD1 (5 bases). V lost 7 bases, J lost 3 bases, and 10 bases lay in between. The CDR3 runs to 13 residues. Germline CDR1 is MNHEY and CDR2 is SVGAGI. The CDR3 sequence: CASNRQINQPQHF. CDR3 sequence (DNA): TGTGCCAGCAATAGACAGATCAATCAGCCCCAGCATTTT.

CDR3 in amino acids: CASSLEGEGTGELFF. As DNA, the CDR3 is TGCGCCAGCAGCTTGGAAGGGGAGGGGACCGGGGAGCTGTTTTTT. The chain recombines TRBV5-1 with TRBJ2-2; 7 bases fit TRBD2. J gave up 5 bases and V 0 bases, and 4 bases lay outside the gene matches. CDR1 SGHRS and CDR2 YFSETQ come from the germline V gene. This CDR3 is 15 amino acids long.

This clone appeared once. The rearrangement uses TRBV9 and TRBJ1-5, with 7 bases aligning to TRBD1. The germline V gene encodes CDR1 SGDLS and CDR2 YYNGEE. The CDR3 totals 14 residues. J lost 6 bases, V lost 4 bases, and 7 bases had no gene match. The CDR3 is CASSPTGARQPQHF. In DNA form, the CDR3 reads TGTGCCAGCAGCCCAACAGGGGCCCGTCAGCCCCAGCATTTT.

This clone was picked up one time. This chain connects TRBV7-8 to TRBJ1-2; D unclear. The CDR3 contains 13 residues. The V end was cut by 5 bases, the J end by 4 bases, with 11 bases between. Germline CDR1 reads SGHVS; CDR2 reads FQNEAQ. The CDR3: CASSPRVAYGYTF. The CDR3 nucleotides are TGTGCCAGCAGCCCCCGGGTCGCCTATGGCTACACCTTC.

This rearrangement joins TRBV5-5 to TRBJ2-7; TRBD2 is a possible D gene (5 bases). Trimming removed 4 bases at V and 2 bases at J, with 19 bases between. This CDR3 has 16 amino acids. CDR1 and CDR2 from the germline V gene are SGHKS and YYEKEE (reference sequence). CDR3 in DNA: TGTGCCAGCAGCCCCCCTGGAGGCCGTTTAGCCTACGAGCAGTACTTC. It codes for CASSPPGGRLAYEQYF.

This clone was observed a single time. The gene calls are TRBV5-4 and TRBJ2-7; tentatively, D is TRBD1 (5 bases). Germline CDR1 SGHNT, CDR2 YYREEE (reference sequence). The CDR3 has 14 residues. Deletions cut 3 bases from V and 0 bases from J, with 10 bases between. The CDR3 DNA reads TGTGCCAGCAGCTCCGACAGTACCTCCTACGAGCAGTACTTC. Amino acids: CASSSDSTSYEQYF. Full variable domain (remainder filled in from reference TRBV5-4 and TRBJ2-7): ETGVTQSPTHLIKTRGQQVTLRCSSQSGHNTVSWYQQALGQGPQFIFQYYREEENGRGNFPPRFSGLQFPNYSSELNVNALELDDSALYLCASSSDSTSYEQYFGPGTRLTVT.

J is TRBJ2-3 and V is TRBV7-3; 15 positions agree with TRBD2. Trimming removed 4 bases from V and 3 bases from J; junction bases left unmatched: 5. CDR1 SGHTA and CDR2 FQGTGA come from the germline V gene. The CDR3 is made up of 17 amino acids. The chain's CDR3 is CASSSGLAGGPTDTQYF. The CDR3 DNA reads TGTGCCAGCAGCTCCGGACTAGCGGGGGGGCCTACAGATACGCAGTATTTT.